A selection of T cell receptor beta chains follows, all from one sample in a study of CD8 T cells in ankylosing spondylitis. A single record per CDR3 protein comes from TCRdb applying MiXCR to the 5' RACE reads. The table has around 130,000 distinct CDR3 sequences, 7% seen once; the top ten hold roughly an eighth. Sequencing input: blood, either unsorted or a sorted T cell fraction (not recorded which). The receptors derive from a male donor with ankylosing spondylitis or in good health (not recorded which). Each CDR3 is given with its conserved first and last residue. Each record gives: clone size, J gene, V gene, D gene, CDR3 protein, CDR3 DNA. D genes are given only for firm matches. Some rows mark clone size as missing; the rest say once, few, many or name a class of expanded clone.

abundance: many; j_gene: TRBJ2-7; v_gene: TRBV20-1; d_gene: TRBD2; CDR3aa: CSALGLAGQYEQYF; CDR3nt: TGCAGTGCTTTGGGACTAGCGGGGCAATACGAGCAGTACTTC
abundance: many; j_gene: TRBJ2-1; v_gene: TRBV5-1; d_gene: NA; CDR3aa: CASSLGVGSSYNEQFF; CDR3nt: TGCGCCAGCAGCTTGGGGGTGGGCAGCTCCTACAATGAGCAGTTCTTC
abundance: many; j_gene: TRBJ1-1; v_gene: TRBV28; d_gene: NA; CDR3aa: CASRPRQLEAFF; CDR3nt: TGTGCCAGCAGACCCCGACAGCTTGAAGCTTTCTTT
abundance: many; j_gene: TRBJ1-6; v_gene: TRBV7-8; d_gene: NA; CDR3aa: CASSLVSFNSPLHF; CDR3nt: TGTGCCAGCAGCTTAGTCTCATTTAATTCACCCCTCCACTTT
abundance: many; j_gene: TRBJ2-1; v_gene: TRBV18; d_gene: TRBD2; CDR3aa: CASSRTSGVGEQFF; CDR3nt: TGTGCCAGCTCCCGGACTAGCGGGGTTGGTGAGCAGTTCTTC
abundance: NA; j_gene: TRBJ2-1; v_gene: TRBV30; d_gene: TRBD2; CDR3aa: CALSGGWNLEQFF; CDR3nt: TGTGCCTTAAGCGGGGGCTGGAACCTAGAACAGTTCTTC
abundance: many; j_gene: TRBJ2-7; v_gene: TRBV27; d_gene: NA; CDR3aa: CASRTVSYPTEQYF; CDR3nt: TGTGCCAGCAGGACCGTGTCCTACCCCACCGAGCAGTACTTC
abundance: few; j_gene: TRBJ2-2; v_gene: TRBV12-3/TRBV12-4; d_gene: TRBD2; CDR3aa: CASSSHGLAGRGELFF; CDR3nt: TGTGCCAGCAGTTCTCACGGACTAGCGGGGCGGGGGGAGCTGTTTTTT
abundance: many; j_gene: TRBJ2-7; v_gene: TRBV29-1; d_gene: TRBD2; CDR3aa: CSVPGPGLGFYEQYF; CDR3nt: TGCAGCGTCCCCGGTCCCGGACTAGGATTCTACGAGCAGTACTTC
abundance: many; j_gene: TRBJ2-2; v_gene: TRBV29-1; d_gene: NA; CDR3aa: CSVRGPQTNTGELFF; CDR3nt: TGCAGCGTCCGGGGACCGCAGACGAACACCGGGGAGCTGTTTTTT
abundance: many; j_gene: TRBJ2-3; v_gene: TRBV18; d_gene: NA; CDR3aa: CASSPEGVADTQYF; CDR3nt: TGTGCCAGCTCACCAGAAGGAGTGGCAGATACGCAGTATTTT
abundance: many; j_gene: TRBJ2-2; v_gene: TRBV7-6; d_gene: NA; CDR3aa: CASSSPGYTGELFF; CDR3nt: TGTGCCAGCAGCTCCCCGGGGTACACCGGGGAGCTGTTTTTT
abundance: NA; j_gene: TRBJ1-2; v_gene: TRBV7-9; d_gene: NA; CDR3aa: CASSLELSRSNYGYTF; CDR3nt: TGTGCCAGCAGCTTAGAACTCAGCCGATCTAACTATGGCTACACCTTC
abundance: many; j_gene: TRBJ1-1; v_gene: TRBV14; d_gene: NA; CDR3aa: CASSPTKGGNTEAFF; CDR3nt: TGTGCCAGCAGCCCGACGAAGGGGGGGAACACTGAAGCTTTCTTT
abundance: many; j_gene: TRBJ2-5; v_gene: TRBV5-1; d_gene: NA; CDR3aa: CASSLGVGETQYF; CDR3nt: TGCGCCAGCAGCTTGGGGGTTGGGGAGACCCAGTACTTC
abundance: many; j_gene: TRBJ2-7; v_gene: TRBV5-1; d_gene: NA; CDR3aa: CASSFAGIYEQYF; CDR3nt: TGCGCCAGCAGCTTCGCAGGGATCTACGAGCAGTACTTC
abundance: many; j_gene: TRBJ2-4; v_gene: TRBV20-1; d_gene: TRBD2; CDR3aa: CSADFGREWENIQYF; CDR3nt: TGCAGTGCTGACTTTGGGCGGGAGTGGGAAAACATTCAGTACTTC
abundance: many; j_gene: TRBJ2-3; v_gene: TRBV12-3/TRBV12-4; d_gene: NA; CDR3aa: CASSQSPVTDTQYF; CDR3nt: TGTGCCAGCAGCCAATCTCCCGTCACAGATACGCAGTATTTT
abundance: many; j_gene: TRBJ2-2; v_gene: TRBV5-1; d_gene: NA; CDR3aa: CASSEGGELFF; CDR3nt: TGCGCCAGCAGTGAGGGCGGGGAGCTGTTTTTT
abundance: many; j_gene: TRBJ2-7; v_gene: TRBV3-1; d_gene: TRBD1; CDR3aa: CASSLGTETGYEQYF; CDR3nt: TGTGCCAGCAGCTTAGGGACAGAGACAGGTTACGAGCAGTACTTC
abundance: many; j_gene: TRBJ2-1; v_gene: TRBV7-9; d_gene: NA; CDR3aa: CASSWRDVNEQFF; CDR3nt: TGTGCCAGCAGCTGGCGGGACGTCAATGAGCAGTTCTTC
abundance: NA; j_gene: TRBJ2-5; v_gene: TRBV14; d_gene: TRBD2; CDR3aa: CASSPVQGPLAGGRETQYF; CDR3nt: TGTGCCAGCAGCCCTGTACAGGGACCCCTAGCGGGGGGGCGCGAGACCCAGTACTTC
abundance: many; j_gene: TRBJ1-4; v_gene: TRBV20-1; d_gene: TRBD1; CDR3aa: CSATRGTASLFF; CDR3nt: TGCAGTGCTACAAGGGGGACAGCATCGCTGTTTTTT
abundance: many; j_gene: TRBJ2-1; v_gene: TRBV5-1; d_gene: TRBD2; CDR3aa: CASRILAASTNEQFF; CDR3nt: TGCGCCAGCAGAATCCTAGCGGCGTCCACCAATGAGCAGTTCTTC
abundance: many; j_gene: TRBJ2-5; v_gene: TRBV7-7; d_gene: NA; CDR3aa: CASSFRVQETQYF; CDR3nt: TGTGCTAGCAGCTTCCGGGTCCAAGAGACCCAGTACTTC
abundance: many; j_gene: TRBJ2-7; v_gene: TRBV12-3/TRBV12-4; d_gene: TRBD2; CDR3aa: CASSLGTSGTNEQYF; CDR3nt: TGTGCCAGCAGTTTGGGGACTAGCGGGACCAACGAGCAGTACTTC
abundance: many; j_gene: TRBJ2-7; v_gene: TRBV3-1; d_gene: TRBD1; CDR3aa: CASSRGTGGISYEQYF; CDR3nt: TGTGCCAGCAGCCGTGGGACAGGGGGTATCTCCTACGAGCAGTACTTC
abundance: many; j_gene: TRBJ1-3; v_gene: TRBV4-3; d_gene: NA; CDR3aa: CASSQGGIGNTIYF; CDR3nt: TGCGCCAGCAGCCAAGGCGGAATTGGAAACACCATATATTTT
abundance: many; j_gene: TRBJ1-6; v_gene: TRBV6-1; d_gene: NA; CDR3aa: CASSEALGRPPLHF; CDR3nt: TGTGCCAGCAGTGAAGCTTTAGGGCGGCCACCCCTCCACTTT
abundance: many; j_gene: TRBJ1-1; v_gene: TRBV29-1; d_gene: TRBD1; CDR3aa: CSVCWDRETEAFF; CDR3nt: TGCAGCGTTTGTTGGGACAGGGAGACTGAAGCTTTCTTT
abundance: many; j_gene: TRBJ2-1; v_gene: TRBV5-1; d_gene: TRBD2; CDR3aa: CASTFGGGIRTESRLTSSYNEQFF; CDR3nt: TGCGCCAGCACATTTGGCGGGGGGATAAGAACAGAATCAAGGCTGACTAGCTCCTACAATGAGCAGTTCTTC
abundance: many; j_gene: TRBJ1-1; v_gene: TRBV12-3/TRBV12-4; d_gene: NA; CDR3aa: CASRMKGGGTEAFF; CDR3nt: TGTGCCAGCAGAATGAAGGGTGGAGGCACTGAAGCTTTCTTT
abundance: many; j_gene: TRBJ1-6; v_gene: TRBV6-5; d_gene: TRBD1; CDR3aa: CASSYSGTGAFGPLHF; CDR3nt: TGTGCCAGCAGTTACTCCGGGACAGGTGCTTTTGGTCCCCTCCACTTT
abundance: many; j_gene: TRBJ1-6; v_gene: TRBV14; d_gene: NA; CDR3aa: CASSQSGTNSPLHF; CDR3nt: TGTGCCAGCAGCCAAAGTGGGACTAATTCACCCCTCCACTTT
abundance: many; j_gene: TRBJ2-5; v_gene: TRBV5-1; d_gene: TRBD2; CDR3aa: CASSTGTSTTQYF; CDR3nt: TGCGCCAGCAGCACCGGGACTAGCACGACCCAGTACTTC
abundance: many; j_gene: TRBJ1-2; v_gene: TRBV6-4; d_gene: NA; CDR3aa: CASSHSRAEVNINGYTF; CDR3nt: TGTGCCAGCAGTCACTCTAGGGCAGAAGTGAACATTAATGGCTACACCTTC
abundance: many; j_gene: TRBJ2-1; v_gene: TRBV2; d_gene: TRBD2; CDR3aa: CASSEGTSGYNEQFF; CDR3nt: TGTGCCAGCAGTGAGGGGACTAGCGGATACAATGAGCAGTTCTTC
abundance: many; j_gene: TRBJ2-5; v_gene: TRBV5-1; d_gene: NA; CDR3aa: CASSLAGQGETQYF; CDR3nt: TGCGCCAGCAGCTTGGCGGGACAAGGGGAGACCCAGTACTTC
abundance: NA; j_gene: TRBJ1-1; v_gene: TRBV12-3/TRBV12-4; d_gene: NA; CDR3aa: CASSFVGGTEAFF; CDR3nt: TGTGCCAGCAGTTTTGTGGGCGGTACTGAAGCTTTCTTT
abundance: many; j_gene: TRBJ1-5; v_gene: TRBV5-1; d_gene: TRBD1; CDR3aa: CASSLGTGNGQPQHF; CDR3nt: TGCGCCAGCAGCTTGGGGACAGGGAACGGTCAGCCCCAGCATTTT
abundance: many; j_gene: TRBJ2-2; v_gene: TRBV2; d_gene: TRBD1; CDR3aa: CASNRGIDTGELFF; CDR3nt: TGTGCCAGCAACAGGGGGATAGACACCGGGGAGCTGTTTTTT
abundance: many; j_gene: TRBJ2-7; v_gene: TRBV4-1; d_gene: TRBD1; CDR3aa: CASSQLGWDRKYEQYF; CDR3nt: TGCGCCAGCAGCCAGCTGGGTTGGGACAGAAAGTACGAGCAGTACTTC
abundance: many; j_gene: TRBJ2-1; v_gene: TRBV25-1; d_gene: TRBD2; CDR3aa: CASSPPPREDEQFF; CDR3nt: TGTGCCAGCAGTCCCCCCCCTCGGGAGGATGAGCAGTTCTTC
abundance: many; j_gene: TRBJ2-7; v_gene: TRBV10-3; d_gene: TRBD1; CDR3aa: CAISGGQGSSYEQYF; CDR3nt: TGTGCCATCAGTGGAGGACAGGGCTCCTCTTACGAGCAGTACTTC
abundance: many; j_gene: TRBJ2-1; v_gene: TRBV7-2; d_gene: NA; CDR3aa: CASSLNHLRSSYNEQFF; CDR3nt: TGTGCCAGCAGCTTAAACCACTTGAGAAGCTCCTACAATGAGCAGTTCTTC
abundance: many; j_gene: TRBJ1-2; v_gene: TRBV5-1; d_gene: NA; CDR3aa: CASSLGGQTNYGYTF; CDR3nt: TGCGCCAGCAGCTTGGGAGGTCAGACAAACTATGGCTACACCTTC
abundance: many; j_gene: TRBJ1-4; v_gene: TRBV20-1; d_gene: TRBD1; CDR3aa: CSARTGGVEKLFF; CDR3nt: TGCAGTGCGCGAACAGGGGGAGTGGAAAAACTGTTTTTT
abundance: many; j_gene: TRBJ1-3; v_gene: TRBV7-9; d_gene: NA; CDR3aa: CASSVDRGNTIYF; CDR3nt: TGTGCCAGCAGCGTCGACAGAGGAAACACCATATATTTT
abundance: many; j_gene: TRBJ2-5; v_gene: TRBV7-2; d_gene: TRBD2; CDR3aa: CASSLAPLAGPLQETQYF; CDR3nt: TGTGCCAGCAGCTTAGCACCCCTAGCGGGGCCCCTTCAAGAGACCCAGTACTTC
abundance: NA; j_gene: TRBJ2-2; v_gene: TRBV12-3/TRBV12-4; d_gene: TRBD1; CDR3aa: CASSFSGTVTGELFF; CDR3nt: TGTGCCAGCAGTTTCTCCGGGACAGTGACCGGGGAGCTGTTTTTT
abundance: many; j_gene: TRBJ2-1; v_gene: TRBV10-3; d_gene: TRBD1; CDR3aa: CAISKTGTGVSNEQFF; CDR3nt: TGTGCCATCAGCAAAACCGGGACAGGGGTCAGCAATGAGCAGTTCTTC